These T cell receptor beta chains were read from a single sample in a study of cytomegalovirus exposure and HLA in healthy donors. Generated by immunoSEQ multiplex PCR, the TCRdb table keeps only in-frame clones and is missing some. Among about 150,000 clones, about 74% were seen once, and the ten largest hold about 4%. The sample was PBMCs. The receptors come from a middle-aged woman in good health and CMV-seronegative. Each CDR3 is given with its conserved first and last residue. Fields, in order: J gene, V gene, D gene, clone size, CDR3 protein, CDR3 DNA. A D gene is named only where the DNA matches it firmly. Rows may omit the clone size; those that give it use once, few, many or a size class.

TRBJ2-5,TRBV11-2,-,once,CASTLGREETQYF,TGTGCCAGCACCTTAGGCAGGGAAGAGACCCAGTACTTC
TRBJ1-1,TRBV27,-,-,CASSKTGEAFF,TGTGCCAGCAGCAAAACAGGGGAAGCTTTCTTT
TRBJ1-1,TRBV5-1,-,once,CASSAQERINTEAFF,TGCGCCAGCAGCGCCCAAGAGCGGATTAACACTGAAGCTTTCTTT
TRBJ1-2,TRBV28,TRBD1,few,CASSTPQGAPNGYTF,TGTGCCAGCAGTACCCCACAGGGGGCCCCCAATGGCTACACCTTC
TRBJ2-3,TRBV6-6,-,-,CASSYGRGATDTQYF,TGTGCCAGCAGTTACGGTCGGGGGGCCACAGATACGCAGTATTTT
TRBJ2-3,TRBV5-4,-,-,CASSLARLGPTDTQYF,TGTGCCAGCAGCTTGGCCCGCCTGGGGCCCACAGATACGCAGTATTTT
TRBJ2-2,TRBV5-1,TRBD1,-,CASSLRDSPNTGELFF,TGCGCCAGCAGCCTGAGGGACAGCCCTAACACCGGGGAGCTGTTTTTT
TRBJ2-5,TRBV10-3,TRBD2,-,CAIRQLAGETQYF,TGTGCCATCAGACAACTAGCGGGGGAGACCCAGTACTTC
TRBJ2-3,TRBV2,-,few,CASRAGVQATDTQYF,TGTGCCAGCAGGGCAGGGGTTCAAGCCACAGATACGCAGTATTTT
TRBJ2-2,TRBV7-9,-,-,CASSDQVGGPNTGELFF,TGTGCCAGCAGCGACCAGGTGGGGGGTCCGAACACCGGGGAGCTGTTTTTT
TRBJ1-1,TRBV7-9,-,-,CASSLMQGEAFF,TGTGCCAGCAGCTTAATGCAGGGTGAAGCTTTCTTT
TRBJ2-2,TRBV5-1,-,-,CASSLTGGPNTGELFF,TGCGCCAGCAGCTTGACGGGCGGGCCTAACACCGGGGAGCTGTTTTTT
TRBJ2-5,TRBV9,TRBD2,-,CASSVSPSGGAGETQYF,TGTGCCAGCAGCGTAAGCCCTAGCGGGGGGGCCGGAGAGACCCAGTACTTC
TRBJ1-5,TRBV7-9,TRBD1,-,CASSLARTGVGNQPQHF,TGTGCCAGCAGCTTAGCTCGGACAGGGGTTGGGAATCAGCCCCAGCATTTT
TRBJ2-1,TRBV7-9,-,-,CASTGSPTSLNYNEQFF,TGTGCCAGCACCGGAAGTCCAACTAGTCTAAACTACAATGAGCAGTTCTTC
TRBJ1-1,TRBV7-8,-,-,CASSLSTGNTEAFF,TGTGCCAGCAGCCTCTCGACAGGGAACACTGAAGCTTTCTTT
TRBJ2-3,TRBV5-1,TRBD2,-,CASSLLTGGFTDTQYF,TGCGCCAGCAGCTTACTAACGGGGGGGTTTACAGATACGCAGTATTTT
TRBJ2-1,TRBV5-1,TRBD2,-,CASSLRLAGGYNEQFF,TGCGCCAGCAGCTTACGACTAGCGGGGGGGTACAATGAGCAGTTCTTC
TRBJ1-1,TRBV11-3,TRBD1,-,CASSFDRGNTEAFF,TGTGCCAGCAGCTTCGACAGGGGGAACACTGAAGCTTTCTTT
TRBJ2-7,TRBV5-1,-,-,CASSLDPGSFGEQYF,TGCGCCAGCAGCTTGGACCCCGGGTCCTTTGGGGAGCAGTACTTC
TRBJ1-2,TRBV5-6,-,-,CASRPYNYGHTF,TGTGCCAGCAGGCCCTATAACTATGGCCACACCTTC
TRBJ2-3,TRBV5-4,TRBD1,-,CASSYGQGSTDTQYF,TGTGCCAGCAGCTACGGACAGGGGTCGACAGATACGCAGTATTTT
TRBJ1-2,TRBV5-1,TRBD1,-,CASSLGPPVGQRIGYTF,TGCGCCAGCAGCTTGGGTCCCCCTGTGGGACAGAGGATCGGCTACACCTTC
TRBJ2-3,TRBV7-2,-,once,CASSTRLADTQYF,TGTGCCAGCAGCACCCGACTAGCAGATACGCAGTATTTT
TRBJ1-6,TRBV6-5,-,few,CASSYGREAGGSPLHF,TGTGCCAGCAGTTACGGCAGGGAGGCCGGTGGTTCACCCCTCCACTTT
TRBJ2-7,TRBV29-1,TRBD1,-,CSVWSGTGHFNYEQYF,TGCAGCGTTTGGTCCGGGACAGGGCATTTCAACTACGAGCAGTACTTC
TRBJ2-7,TRBV6-5,-,-,CASSSDSLSEQYF,TGTGCCAGCAGTTCGGACAGCTTGAGCGAGCAGTACTTC
TRBJ1-1,TRBV13,-,-,CASSSAVMNTEAFF,TGTGCCAGCAGCTCCGCGGTCATGAACACTGAAGCTTTCTTT
TRBJ1-6,TRBV19,-,few,CASSIIHGSVLHF,TGTGCCAGTAGTATAATCCACGGGTCGGTCCTCCACTTT
TRBJ2-5,TRBV18,TRBD1,few,CASSPGTGGLKSKETQYF,TGTGCCAGCTCACCTGGGACAGGGGGACTCAAATCCAAAGAGACCCAGTACTTC
TRBJ2-5,TRBV2,-,-,CASSEADRRYF,TGTGCCAGCAGTGAAGCTGACAGAAGGTACTTC
TRBJ1-1,TRBV28,-,-,CASTLLNTEAFF,TGTGCCAGCACCCTGTTAAACACTGAAGCTTTCTTT
TRBJ2-1,TRBV7-2,TRBD1,few,CASSLWTGGNEQFF,TGTGCCAGCAGCTTATGGACAGGGGGGAATGAGCAGTTCTTC
TRBJ1-1,TRBV7-9,TRBD1,few,CASSLSRDSEAFF,TGTGCCAGCAGCTTATCACGGGACAGTGAAGCTTTCTTT
TRBJ2-5,TRBV5-4,TRBD2,few,CASSRGGPGETQYF,TGTGCCAGCAGCCGCGGGGGGCCGGGGGAGACCCAGTACTTC
TRBJ1-5,TRBV19,-,-,CASSYFGHNDQPQHF,TGTGCCAGTAGTTACTTCGGACACAACGATCAGCCCCAGCATTTT
TRBJ2-7,TRBV6-5,TRBD2,once,CASSKGLEGGEQYF,TGTGCCAGCAGTAAGGGACTAGAAGGGGGCGAGCAGTACTTC
TRBJ2-1,TRBV19,-,-,CASSIVAGVGNEQFF,TGTGCCAGTAGTATAGTTGCGGGTGTTGGGAATGAGCAGTTCTTC
TRBJ2-1,TRBV5-1,TRBD2,-,CASSLVGLAGDYNEQFF,TGCGCCAGCAGCTTGGTAGGACTAGCGGGAGACTACAATGAGCAGTTCTTC
TRBJ2-5,TRBV18,TRBD2,-,CASSPPSRGAQETQYF,TGTGCCAGCTCACCACCGTCGCGGGGGGCCCAAGAGACCCAGTACTTC
TRBJ2-3,TRBV6-1,-,-,CASGHDTQYF,TGTGCCAGCGGACACGATACGCAGTATTTT
TRBJ2-5,TRBV6-5,-,-,CASRRGIQETQYF,TGTGCCAGCAGAAGGGGGATACAAGAGACCCAGTACTTC
TRBJ2-1,TRBV5-1,-,-,CASSLAVDNEQFF,TGCGCCAGCAGCTTGGCGGTAGACAATGAGCAGTTCTTC
TRBJ2-7,TRBV5-1,-,-,CASSLHGRGQSYEQYF,TGCGCCAGCAGCTTGCACGGCAGGGGCCAATCCTACGAGCAGTACTTC